The rows below give T cell receptor beta chains drawn from one sample of a study of blood T cell repertoires in COVID-19. Profiling relied on immunoSEQ multiplex PCR, and the TCRdb table lists in-frame clones only, not all of them. The table has 130,000 to 150,000 clones, about four fifths seen once. Source material: peripheral blood. The origin of the receptors is a human donor with acute or convalescent COVID-19. The donor label of this sample is uncertain. CDR3s include the opening cysteine and the closing phenylalanine or tryptophan. The D gene is left open where the match is weak. Size tells how often a clone was seen (once, few, many) or the class of an expanded clone, and some rows leave it out.

V	D	size	J	CDR3	DNA
TRBV4-1	TRBD1	.	TRBJ1-2	CASSPHTGEVYGYTF	TGCGCCAGCAGCCCCCATACAGGGGAGGTTTATGGCTACACCTTC
TRBV7-9	TRBD2	few	TRBJ2-3	CASSATSGGADTQYF	TGTGCCAGCAGCGCAACTAGCGGGGGGGCAGATACGCAGTATTTT
TRBV12-5	.	.	TRBJ2-3	CASGSDRYTDTQYF	TGTGCTAGTGGCTCCGACAGGTACACAGATACGCAGTATTTT
TRBV4-2	TRBD2	.	TRBJ2-1	CASSPLTSGGPANEQFF	TGTGCCAGCAGCCCCCTGACTAGCGGGGGGCCGGCTAATGAGCAGTTCTTC
TRBV7-2	.	once	TRBJ2-1	CASKSGSNEQFF	TGTGCCAGCAAATCCGGGTCCAATGAGCAGTTCTTC
TRBV18	.	.	TRBJ1-1	CASSPQQGNTEAFF	TGTGCCAGCTCACCGCAACAGGGGAACACTGAAGCTTTCTTT
TRBV3-1/TRBV3-2	.	few	TRBJ2-2	CASSTRTVRGTGELFF	TGTGCCAGCAGCACCCGGACAGTCAGGGGCACCGGGGAGCTGTTTTTT
TRBV5-1	.	.	TRBJ1-2	CASSLDSGGYGYTF	TGCGCCAGCAGCTTGGACAGCGGCGGCTATGGCTACACCTTC
TRBV25-1	TRBD2	.	TRBJ2-7	CASSEGLSYEQYF	TGTGCCAGCAGCGAGGGACTATCCTACGAGCAGTACTTC
TRBV29-1	.	.	TRBJ1-5	CSVGGNQPQHF	TGCAGCGTTGGAGGCAATCAGCCCCAGCATTTT
TRBV19	.	once	TRBJ2-7	CATQPLGGVEQYF	TGTGCCACCCAGCCCCTGGGGGGTGTCGAGCAGTACTTC
TRBV5-6	.	.	TRBJ1-4	CASSLFSGASNEKLFF	TGTGCCAGCAGCTTGTTCTCTGGGGCTTCTAATGAAAAACTGTTTTTT
TRBV27	.	.	TRBJ1-4	CASRLRGSGEKLFF	TGTGCCAGCAGGCTAAGGGGTTCGGGCGAAAAACTGTTTTTT